The 3 T cell receptor beta chains given below trace back to one sample, sequenced in a study of cytomegalovirus exposure and HLA in healthy donors. PCR used 60 Vbeta primers and 13 Jbeta primers. Libraries were prepared by immunoSEQ multiplex PCR; TCRdb keeps only in-frame clonotypes and omits some of them. The data contain 150,000 to 200,000 clones, 70% to 80% of them singletons. The sample comprised PBMCs. The receptors originated from a man aged 18 to 29 in good health and CMV-seropositive.

This clone came up once. The chain is built from TRBV6-5 and TRBJ2-1; TRBD2 is a possible D gene (5 bases). Germline assignment: CDR1 MNHEY and CDR2 SVGAGI. This CDR3 is 15 amino acids long. The CDR3 sequence is CTTKDVGVLWDEQFF. CDR3 coding DNA: TGTACCACCAAGGATGTCGGGGTCCTCTGGGATGAGCAGTTCTTC.

The chain joins TRBV29-1 to TRBJ2-1; possibly TRBD1 for D (6 bases). The CDR3 has 13 residues. Germline V gene data show CDR1 as SQVTM and CDR2 as ANQGSEA. The V and J ends lost 4 bases and 3 bases respectively, with 10 bases between them. In DNA form, the CDR3 reads TGCAGCGTTGTGACAGGCGACTACAATGAGCAGTTCTTC. Translated, it gives CSVVTGDYNEQFF.

The chain joins TRBV6-6 to TRBJ1-5, with TRBD1 as a possible D gene (5 bases). Germline V gene lookup returns CDR1 MNHNY and CDR2 SVGAGI (reference sequence). This CDR3 is 16 amino acids long. Trimming took off 2 bases at V and 3 bases at J, with 14 bases between the two ends. DNA for the CDR3: TGTGCCAGCAGTTACGGGGCGGCTAATAACAATCAGCCCCAGCATTTT. Protein: CASSYGAANNNQPQHF.